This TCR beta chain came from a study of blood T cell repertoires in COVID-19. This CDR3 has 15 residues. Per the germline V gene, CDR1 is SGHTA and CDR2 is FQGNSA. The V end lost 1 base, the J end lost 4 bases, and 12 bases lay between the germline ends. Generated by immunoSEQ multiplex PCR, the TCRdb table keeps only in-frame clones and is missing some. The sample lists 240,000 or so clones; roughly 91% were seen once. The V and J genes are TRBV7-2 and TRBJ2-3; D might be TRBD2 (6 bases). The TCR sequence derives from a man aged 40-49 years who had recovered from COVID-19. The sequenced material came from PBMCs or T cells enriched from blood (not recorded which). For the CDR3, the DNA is TGTGCCAGCAGCTTAGTGGGGGGAGGTGCAGATACGCAGTATTTT. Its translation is CASSLVGGGADTQYF.